This T cell receptor beta chain was sequenced during a study of spatial heterogeneity in lung cancer. Study at large: Each distinct TCR and UMI combination averaged more than ten appearances in raw reads.

A word on this clonotype: A junction boundary mismatches the germline segment, possibly from a read error.

Every TCR cDNA molecule bore its own unique molecular identifier. From the 5' RACE reads, TCRdb called clonotypes with MiXCR, one entry per CDR3 protein. The table lists about 38,000 distinct CDR3 sequences, 7.5% of them singletons, with roughly 28% in the top ten. Germline CDR1 reads MNHEY; CDR2 reads SVGEGT. The CDR3 has 13 residues. The time point here: sample taken at primary tumor resection. Unsorted whole RNA samples from tumor, nontumor lung or frozen PBMC were sequenced. The donors comprised some 78 untreated early-stage non-small cell lung cancer patients. The specimen was PBMCs, collected at surgery. The rearrangement uses TRBV6-2 or TRBV6-3 and TRBJ2-1, with TRBD1 identical over 8 bases. This clonotype originated in a male donor with early-stage non-small cell lung cancer. The CDR3 DNA reads TGTGCCAGCAGTCAACAGGGGGTGAATGAGCGGTTCTTC. Protein product: CASSQQGVNERFF.